This T cell receptor beta chain was retrieved from a study of shared clonotypes between healthy human individuals. Germline lookup yields CDR1 SEHNR and CDR2 FQNEAQ (reference sequence). V lost 5 bases and J lost 4, with 9 bases in between. This CDR3 has 13 residues. Some clones are missing from TCRdb's copy, which holds only in-frame ones; the method was immunoSEQ multiplex PCR. Of around 1.6 million clones in the sample, nearly 99% were seen once. The source of this sequence is a man younger than 40 in good health. Sequencing was done on a sample of naive CD4+ T cells sorted from blood. The subset was: CD45RA+ positively selected. The chain is built from TRBV7-9 and TRBJ2-1; D remains ambiguous. For the CDR3, the DNA is TGTGCCAGCAGCCCCACGGTTTACAATGAGCAGTTCTTC. This gives the protein CASSPTVYNEQFF. Using reference TRBV7-9 and TRBJ2-1 for the parts outside the CDR3, the full variable domain is DTGVSQNPRHKITKRGQNVTFRCDPISEHNRLYWYRQTLGQGPEFLTYFQNEAQLEKSRLLSDRFSAERPKGSFSTLEIQRTEQGDSAMYLCASSPTVYNEQFFGPGTRLTVL.